Following are 12 T cell receptor beta chains from one sample sequenced in a study of cytomegalovirus exposure and HLA in healthy donors. The PCR had 60 Vbeta and 13 Jbeta primers. Using immunoSEQ multiplex PCR, the repertoire was profiled, and TCRdb retains in-frame clones only, with some absent. The repertoire consists of about 52,000 clones, with less than 70% occurring once and the leading ten covering 12%. The source material was PBMCs. All receptors derive from a human donor in good health.

This clone has more than one count but fewer than ten. The CDR3 nucleotides are TGTGCCAGCAGACGACTGGGACAGAGTAATGAAAAACTGTTTTTT. It codes for CASRRLGQSNEKLFF. The chain recombines TRBV6-5 with TRBJ1-4; 7 bases fit TRBD1. Germline values: CDR1 MNHEY, CDR2 SVGAGI. The ends lost 6 bases at V and 4 bases at J; junction bases unmatched: 8. This CDR3 is built from 15 residues.

The genes are TRBV27 and TRBJ2-5; 9 positions match TRBD1. Germline CDR1 reads MNHEY; CDR2 reads SMNVEV (reference sequence). V lost 2 bases, J lost 2 bases, and 3 bases stayed unmatched. CDR3 length equals 15 residues. The CDR3 bases are TGTGCCAGCAGTTTAGTGGGGACAGGGCAAGAGACCCAGTACTTC. It yields the protein CASSLVGTGQETQYF.

The CDR3 is CASSQQGMGSTEAFF. DNA for the CDR3: TGTGCCAGCAGCCAACAGGGGATGGGTTCCACTGAAGCTTTCTTT. J is TRBJ1-1 and V is TRBV27; 7 bases align to TRBD1. Germline CDR1 and CDR2: MNHEY and SMNVEV (reference sequence). After removal of 6 bases from V and 4 bases from J, the junction contained 11 bases not matched to a gene. There are 15 residues in the CDR3.

This clone has more than one count but fewer than ten. The chain is built from TRBV6-6 and TRBJ1-1; the D gene is possibly TRBD1 (5 bases). Germline CDR1 and CDR2: MNHNY and SVGAGI (reference sequence). With 0 bases removed from V and 0 bases from J, the gap between germline ends came to 8 bases. CDR3 length: 15 amino acids. DNA of the CDR3: TGTGCCAGCAGTTACTCGGGGCCACTGAACACTGAAGCTTTCTTT. Translation gives CASSYSGPLNTEAFF.

The rearrangement uses TRBV19 and TRBJ1-2; 7 positions match TRBD1. CDR1 and CDR2 (germline): LNHDA, SQIVND (reference sequence). V trimming: 4 bases; J trimming: 4 bases; junction bases outside the gene matches: 0. This CDR3 is built from 12 residues. CDR3 sequence: CASSRDSYGYTF. The CDR3 DNA reads as TGTGCCAGTAGTAGGGACAGCTATGGCTACACCTTC.

This chain connects TRBV7-2 to TRBJ2-5; 7 bases map to TRBD2. This CDR3 region has 16 residues. Germline CDR1 and CDR2: SGHTA and FQGNSA. The V gene end was trimmed by 5 bases and the J gene end by 6 bases; junction bases not matched to a gene: 15. CDR3 loop: CASSPPLTGGRKTQYF. The CDR3 nucleotides read TGTGCCAGCAGCCCCCCGTTGACGGGGGGTAGGAAGACCCAGTACTTC.

This chain connects TRBV28 to TRBJ1-3, with no clear D. Germline loops: CDR1 MDHEN, CDR2 SYDVKM. The CDR3 consists of 16 residues. V was pared by 1 base and J by 0 bases, with 10 bases between. Written as DNA, the CDR3 is TGTGCCAGCAGTTTATCGCACCTAATCTCTGGAAACACCATATATTTT. This translates into CASSLSHLISGNTIYF.

CDR3 in amino acids: CASSVAQEGRGAFF. DNA of the CDR3: TGTGCCAGCAGCGTAGCTCAAGAAGGGAGAGGAGCTTTCTTT. The V and J genes are TRBV9 and TRBJ1-1; D gene ambiguous. Looked up from germline, CDR1 is SGDLS and CDR2 is YYNGEE. The V and J ends lost 0 bases and 10 bases respectively, with 16 bases between them. CDR3 size: 14 residues.

This clone has a handful of counts. This sequence joins TRBV5-5 and TRBJ1-4; D uncertain. The CDR3 is 15 amino acids. CDR1 SGHKS and CDR2 YYEKEE come from the germline V gene (reference sequence). The ends were cut back, 1 base at V and 0 bases at J, with 7 bases in the middle. The CDR3 nucleotides read TGTGCCAGCAGCTTGTTGCAGTCAACTAATGAAAAACTGTTTTTT. Translation gives CASSLLQSTNEKLFF. The variable domain in full, completed from reference TRBV5-5 and TRBJ1-4, reads DAGVTQSPTHLIKTRGQQVTLRCSPISGHKSVSWYQQVLGQGPQFIFQYYEKEERGRGNFPDRFSARQFPNYSSELNVNALLLGDSALYLCASSLLQSTNEKLFFGSGTQLSVL.

This clone showed up just a few times. J is TRBJ2-5 and V is TRBV4-2; 13 bases are a match to TRBD2. CDR3 size: 15 residues. The ends lost 4 bases at V and 3 bases at J; junction bases unmatched: 2. Germline V CDR1 and CDR2: LGHNA, YNFKEQ. CDR3 in amino acids: CASSRGTSGEETQYF. CDR3 nucleotides: TGTGCCAGCAGCCGTGGGACTAGCGGGGAAGAGACCCAGTACTTC.

The J gene is TRBJ1-5, the V gene TRBV19; 7 bases match TRBD1. V was clipped by 3 bases and J by 7 bases; unmatched bases: 9. The CDR3 covers 15 residues. Looked up from germline, CDR1 is LNHDA and CDR2 is SQIVND (reference sequence). The CDR3 loop is CASSISNRGGQPQHF. The CDR3 region has the DNA TGTGCCAGTAGTATTTCGAACAGGGGCGGGCAGCCCCAGCATTTT. The full variable domain, rest sourced from reference TRBV19 and TRBJ1-5, is DGGITQSPKYLFRKEGQNVTLSCEQNLNHDAMYWYRQDPGQGLRLIYYSQIVNDFQKGDIAEGYSVSREKKESFPLTVTSAQKNPTAFYLCASSISNRGGQPQHFGDGTRLSIL.

The rearrangement links TRBV19 to TRBJ2-6; D is unclear. V lost 8 bases to trimming and J lost 2 bases, with 7 bases between them. The CDR3 consists of 13 residues. Looked up from germline, CDR1 is LNHDA and CDR2 is SQIVND (reference sequence). CDR3: CASEITGANVLTF. Written as DNA, the CDR3 is TGTGCCAGTGAGATTACTGGGGCCAACGTCCTGACTTTC.